This T cell receptor (beta chain) stems from a study of regulatory T cells in long-lasting Graves disease. Time point here: newly diagnosed GD, antithyroid drugs for less than 3 months. From PBMCs, RNA was extracted and then used to make the TCR library. The germline V and J ends were trimmed by 4 bases and 0 bases, with 7 bases remaining between them. From germline, CDR1 is LGHDT and CDR2 YNNKEL (reference sequence). CDR3 length: 14 residues. Ten or more counts support this clonotype. Combining iRepertoire HTBI primers with Arm-PCR of CDR3 regions, the authors built TCR beta libraries. TCRdb re-called the multiplex PCR reads with MiXCR, one entry per CDR3 protein. Of about 380,000 distinct CDR3 sequences listed, around 15% were seen once; the top ten hold roughly 20%.

V gene TRBV3-1 combines with J gene TRBJ1-3, with D unclear. Specimen: peripheral blood mononuclear cells (PBMCs), collected at new diagnosis, from a patient treated with antithyroid drugs. This receptor was taken from a female donor with Graves disease. Here the CDR3 DNA reads TGTGCCAGCAGCCGTCCGGGCTCTGGAAACACCATATATTTT. It is translated as CASSRPGSGNTIYF.